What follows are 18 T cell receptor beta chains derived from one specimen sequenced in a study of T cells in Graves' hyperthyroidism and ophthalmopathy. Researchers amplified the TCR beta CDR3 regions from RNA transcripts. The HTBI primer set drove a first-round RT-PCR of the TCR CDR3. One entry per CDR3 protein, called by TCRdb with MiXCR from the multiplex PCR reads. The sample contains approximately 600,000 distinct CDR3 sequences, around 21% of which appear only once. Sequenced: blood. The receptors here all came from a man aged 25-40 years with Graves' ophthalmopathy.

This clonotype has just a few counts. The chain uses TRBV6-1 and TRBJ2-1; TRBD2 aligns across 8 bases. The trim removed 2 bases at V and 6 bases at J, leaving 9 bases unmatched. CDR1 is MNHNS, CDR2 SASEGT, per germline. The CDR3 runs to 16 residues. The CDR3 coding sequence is TGTGCCAGCAGTGAAATAGGACTAGCCCCGTTCAATGAGCAGTTCTTC. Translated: CASSEIGLAPFNEQFF.

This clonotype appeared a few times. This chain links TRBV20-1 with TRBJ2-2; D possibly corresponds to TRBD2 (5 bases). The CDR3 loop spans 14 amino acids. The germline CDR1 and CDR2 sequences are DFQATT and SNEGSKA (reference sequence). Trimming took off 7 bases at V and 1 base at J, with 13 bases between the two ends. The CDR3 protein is CSGRTLRNTGELFF. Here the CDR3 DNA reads TGCAGTGGAAGGACTCTCAGGAACACCGGGGAGCTGTTTTTT.

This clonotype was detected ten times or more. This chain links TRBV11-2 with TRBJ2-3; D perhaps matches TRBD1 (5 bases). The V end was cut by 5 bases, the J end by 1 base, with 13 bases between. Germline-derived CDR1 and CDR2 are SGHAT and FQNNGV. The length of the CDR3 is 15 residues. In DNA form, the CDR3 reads TGTGCCAGCAGCGCAAGGGGATCTCGCACAGATACGCAGTATTTT. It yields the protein CASSARGSRTDTQYF.

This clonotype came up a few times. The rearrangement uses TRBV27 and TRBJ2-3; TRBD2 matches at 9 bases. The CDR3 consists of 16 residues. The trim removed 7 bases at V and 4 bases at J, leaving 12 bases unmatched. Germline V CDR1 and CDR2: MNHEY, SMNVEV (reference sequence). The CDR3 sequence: CASTQKGGRAADTQYF. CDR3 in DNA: TGTGCCAGCACCCAAAAAGGCGGGAGGGCCGCAGATACGCAGTATTTT.

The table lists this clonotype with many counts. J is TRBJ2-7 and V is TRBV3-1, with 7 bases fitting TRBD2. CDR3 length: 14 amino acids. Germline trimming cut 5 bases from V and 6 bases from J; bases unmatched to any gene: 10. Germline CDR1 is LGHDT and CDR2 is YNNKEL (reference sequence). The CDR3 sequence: CASSYGLVGAEQYF. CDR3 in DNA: TGTGCCAGCAGCTACGGACTAGTTGGGGCCGAGCAGTACTTC.

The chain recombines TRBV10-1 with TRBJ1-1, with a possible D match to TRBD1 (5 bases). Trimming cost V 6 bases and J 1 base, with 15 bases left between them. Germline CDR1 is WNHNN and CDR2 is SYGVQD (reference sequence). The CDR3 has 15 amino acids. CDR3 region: CASRRDRNSNTEAFF. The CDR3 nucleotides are TGCGCCAGCAGGCGAGACAGAAACTCGAACACTGAAGCTTTCTTT.

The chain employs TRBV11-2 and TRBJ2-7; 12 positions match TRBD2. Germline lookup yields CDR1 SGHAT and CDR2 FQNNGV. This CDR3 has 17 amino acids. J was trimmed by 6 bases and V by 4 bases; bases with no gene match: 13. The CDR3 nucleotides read TGTGCCAGCAGCTGGTCGACTAGCGGGAGTCTGACCCTCGAGCAGTACTTC. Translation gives CASSWSTSGSLTLEQYF.

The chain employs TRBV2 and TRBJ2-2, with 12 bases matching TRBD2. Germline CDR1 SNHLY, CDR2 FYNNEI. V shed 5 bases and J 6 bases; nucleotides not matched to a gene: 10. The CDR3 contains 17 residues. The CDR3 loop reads CASSHPSGRAGPGELFF. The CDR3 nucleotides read TGTGCCAGCAGTCACCCTAGCGGGAGGGCCGGTCCCGGGGAGCTGTTTTTT.

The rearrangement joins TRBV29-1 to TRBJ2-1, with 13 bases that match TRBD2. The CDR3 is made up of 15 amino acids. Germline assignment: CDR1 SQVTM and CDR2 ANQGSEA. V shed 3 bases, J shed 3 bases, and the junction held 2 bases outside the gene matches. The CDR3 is CSVEGLAGNYNEQFF. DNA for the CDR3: TGCAGCGTTGAGGGACTAGCGGGGAACTACAATGAGCAGTTCTTC.

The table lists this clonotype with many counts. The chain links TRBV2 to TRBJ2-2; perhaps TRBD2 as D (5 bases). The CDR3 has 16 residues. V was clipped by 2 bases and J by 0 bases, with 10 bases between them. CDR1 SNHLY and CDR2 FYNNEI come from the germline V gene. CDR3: CASSELGAANTGELFF. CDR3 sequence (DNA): TGTGCCAGCAGTGAATTGGGAGCCGCGAACACCGGGGAGCTGTTTTTT.

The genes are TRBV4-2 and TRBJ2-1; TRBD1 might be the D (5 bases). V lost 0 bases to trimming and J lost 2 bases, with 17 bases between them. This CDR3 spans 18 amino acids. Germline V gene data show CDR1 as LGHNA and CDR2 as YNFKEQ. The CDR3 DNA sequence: TGTGCCAGCAGCCAAGATGTTATGCAGGGCGGACCCTACAATGAGCAGTTCTTC. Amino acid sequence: CASSQDVMQGGPYNEQFF.

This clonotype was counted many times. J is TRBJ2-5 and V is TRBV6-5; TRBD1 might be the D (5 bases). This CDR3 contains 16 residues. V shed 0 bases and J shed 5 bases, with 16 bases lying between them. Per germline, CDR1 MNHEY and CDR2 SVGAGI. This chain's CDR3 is CASSYSLSSRAETQYF. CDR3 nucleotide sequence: TGTGCCAGCAGTTACTCCCTCTCTTCCAGGGCGGAGACCCAGTACTTC.

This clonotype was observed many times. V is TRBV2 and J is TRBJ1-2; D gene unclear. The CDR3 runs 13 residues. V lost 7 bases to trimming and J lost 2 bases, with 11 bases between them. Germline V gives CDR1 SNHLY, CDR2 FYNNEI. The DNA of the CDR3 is TGTGCCAGCATTCTCGACGGGAACTATGGCTACACCTTC. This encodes CASILDGNYGYTF.

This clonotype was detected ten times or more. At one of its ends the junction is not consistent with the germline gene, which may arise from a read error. CDR3 sequence: CASSLAGVFYEQYF. The DNA for the CDR3 is TGTGCCAGCAGCCTAGCGGGAGTCTTCTACGAGCAGTACTTC. This chain uses TRBV7-8 with TRBJ2-7; 10 bases are shared with TRBD2. Germline CDR1 SGHVS, CDR2 FQNEAQ. This CDR3 region has 14 residues.

CDR3 sequence (DNA): TGTGCCAGCAGCCAAGAAGGGGTAGCGCTAAACGAGCAGTACTTC. Amino acid sequence: CASSQEGVALNEQYF. This sequence joins TRBV4-2 and TRBJ2-7, with D perhaps assigned TRBD1 or TRBD2 (5 bases each). Germline V gene lookup returns CDR1 LGHNA and CDR2 YNFKEQ. V lost 0 bases to trimming and J lost 5 bases, with 14 bases between them. This CDR3 spans 15 amino acids.

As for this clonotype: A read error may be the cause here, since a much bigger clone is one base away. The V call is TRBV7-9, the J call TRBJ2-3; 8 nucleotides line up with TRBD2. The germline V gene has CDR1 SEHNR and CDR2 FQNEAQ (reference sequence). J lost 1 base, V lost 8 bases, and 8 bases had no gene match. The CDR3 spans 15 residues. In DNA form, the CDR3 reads TGTGCCAGCGGCCACAGCGGGAGAGGCACAGATACGCAGTATTTT. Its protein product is CASGHSGRGTDTQYF.

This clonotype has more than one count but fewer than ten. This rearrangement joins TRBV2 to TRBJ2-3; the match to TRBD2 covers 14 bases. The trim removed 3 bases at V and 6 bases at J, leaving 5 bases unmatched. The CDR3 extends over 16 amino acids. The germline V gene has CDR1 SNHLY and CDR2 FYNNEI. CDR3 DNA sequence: TGTGCCAGCAGTGAGCCGGGACTAGCGGGAGTGGATACGCAGTATTTT. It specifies CASSEPGLAGVDTQYF.

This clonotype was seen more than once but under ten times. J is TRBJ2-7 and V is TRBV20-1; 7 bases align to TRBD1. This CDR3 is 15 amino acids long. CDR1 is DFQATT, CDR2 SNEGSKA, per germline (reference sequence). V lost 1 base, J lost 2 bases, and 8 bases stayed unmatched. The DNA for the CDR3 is TGCAGTGCTAGAGTTCTGACAGGGTCCCCCTACGAGCAGTACTTC. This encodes CSARVLTGSPYEQYF.